Listed below are T cell receptor beta chains from one sample, sequenced in a study of shared clonotypes between healthy human individuals. Some clones are missing from TCRdb's copy, which holds only in-frame ones; the method was immunoSEQ multiplex PCR. Altogether about 2.3 million clones are present, 85% to 95% being singletons, with the ten largest covering more than 0.35%. The sample comprised naive CD4+ T cells from PBMCs. The receptors stem from a man aged 18 to 29 in good health. Some clones in this sample may be carry-over from other donors' samples. The conserved cysteine and the conserved F or W are not part of the CDR3 here.

v_call	cdr3_aa
TRBV5-1	ASSWGRADGELF
TRBV2	ASSRRDSNNYGYT
TRBV12-5	ASGARGGREAF
TRBV20-1	SARLAPEQY
TRBV5-6	ASSLRLAGEVDTQY
TRBV19	ASSTQGGGNTEAF
TRBV13	ASSAVAGETDTQY
TRBV5-5	ASSFVTANTEAF
TRBV5-4	ASSFTRGTDTQY
TRBV6-5	ASSVGTRQF
TRBV6-5	ASSYGGVSGELF
TRBV15	ATSSRFDTSGRRNEQF
TRBV28	ASRSLGNYGYT
TRBV9	ASSVDGVPSTDTQY
TRBV23-1	ASSQSLNNQPQH
TRBV6-5	ASSQDRGYQPQH
TRBV5-1	ASSLAGDSSYEQY
TRBV30	AWGRDTGRSGYT
TRBV19	ASSIFTTNEKLF
TRBV18	ASSPPLALAQF
TRBV4-2	ASSQGTGSDDQPQH
TRBV4-3	ASSQVIPGAGTYNEQF
TRBV18	ASSPLGSSSGGYT